This TCR beta chain was recovered during a study of memory CD4+ T cells and cytomegalovirus serostatus. Single viable CD3+CD4+CD8-CD45RO+ cells were sorted as the memory CD4+ T cells. Generated by immunoSEQ multiplex PCR, the TCRdb table keeps only in-frame clones and is missing some. This sample has some 40,000 clones, with 65% to 80% found just once. V was pared by 4 bases and J by 2 bases, with 21 bases between. This CDR3 is 17 amino acids long. Germline V gives CDR1 SGHRS, CDR2 YFSETQ. The sample comprised memory CD4+ T cells from blood. V usage is TRBV5-1 and J usage is TRBJ2-5; D is perhaps TRBD2 (5 bases). This clonotype originated in an adult in good health and CMV-seropositive. CDR3 DNA sequence: TGCGCCAGCAGCGTTGGGCTCCCGGGGATAGAGCAAGAGACCCAGTACTTC. Amino acid sequence: CASSVGLPGIEQETQYF. The complete variable domain, with remaining parts taken from reference TRBV5-1 and TRBJ2-5, reads KAGVTQTPRYLIKTRGQQVTLSCSPISGHRSVSWYQQTPGQGLQFLFEYFSETQRNKGNFPGRFSGRQFSNSRSEMNVSTLELGDSALYLCASSVGLPGIEQETQYFGPGTRLLVL.